Described below is a single TCR beta chain sequence and its context. The data derive from a study of OX40 agonist ivuxolimab in advanced cancers. Using immunoSEQ multiplex PCR, the repertoire was profiled, and TCRdb retains in-frame clones only, with some absent. The sample has some 65,000 clones; about 85% are singletons. The sample was CD4+ or CD8+ T cells sorted from blood, taken in a trial of the OX40 agonist ivuxolimab. This sequence was found in an adult with an advanced solid tumor such as melanoma, head and neck, liver or kidney cancer.

CDR3 DNA: TGTGCCAGCACCGTCCGCCGGGACAGCTCCTACGAGCAGTACTTC. Translation: CASTVRRDSSYEQYF. The chain is built from TRBV6-6 and TRBJ2-7, with 7 bases fitting TRBD1. The CDR3 spans 15 residues. The trim removed 7 bases at V and 0 bases at J, leaving 9 bases unmatched. Germline CDR1 is MNHNY and CDR2 is SVGAGI (reference sequence).